This entry lists 8 T cell receptor beta chains sequenced from one sample in a study of T cells after yellow fever vaccination. One entry per CDR3 protein, called by TCRdb with MiXCR from the 5' RACE reads. The sample contains about 310,000 distinct CDR3 sequences, around 4% of which appear only once. Source: PBMCs, taken on the day of the yellow fever booster vaccination. The receptors come from a man younger than 35 who received the YFV17D yellow fever vaccine.

This clonotype was seen at least ten times. This chain connects TRBV5-1 to TRBJ2-6, with D hard to call. The V and J ends lost 5 bases and 0 bases respectively, with 9 bases between them. Germline-derived CDR1 and CDR2 are SGHRS and YFSETQ. The CDR3 is 15 residues long. CDR3 in amino acids: CASSLLISGANVLTF. The CDR3 DNA reads TGCGCCAGCAGTCTGTTAATCTCTGGGGCCAACGTCCTGACTTTC.

This clonotype was seen ten or more times. The chain carries TRBV7-9 and TRBJ2-7; D gene ambiguous. V lost 2 bases and J lost 0, with 8 bases in between. The length of the CDR3 is 14 residues. Germline V gene sequence: CDR1 SEHNR, CDR2 FQNEAQ (reference sequence). CDR3 protein: CASSLQSSSYEQYF. In DNA form, the CDR3 reads TGTGCCAGCAGCTTACAGAGTAGCTCCTACGAGCAGTACTTC.

This clonotype was picked up a small number of times. The rearrangement uses TRBV7-6 and TRBJ2-4; no definite D call. Trimming left V 2 bases short and J 8 bases short, with 7 bases between. Germline assignment: CDR1 SGHVS and CDR2 FNYEAQ. This CDR3 spans 12 amino acids. The CDR3, as DNA: TGTGCCAGCAGCTTAATCGGTGACATTCAGTACTTC. It is translated as CASSLIGDIQYF.

This clonotype was picked up many times. This rearrangement joins TRBV9 to TRBJ2-2; D may correspond to TRBD1 or TRBD2 (6 bases each). Germline CDR1 reads SGDLS; CDR2 reads YYNGEE. This CDR3 contains 14 residues. With 0 bases removed from V and 5 bases from J, the gap between germline ends came to 8 bases. The CDR3 region has the DNA TGTGCCAGCAGCGTAGGAGGGGGGACCGGGGAGCTGTTTTTT. It yields the protein CASSVGGGTGELFF.

This clonotype was seen a handful of times. The chain combines TRBV3-1 with TRBJ1-4; D not resolved. Per the germline V gene, CDR1 is LGHDT and CDR2 is YNNKEL (reference sequence). Between the trimmed V and J ends, which lost 4 bases and 8 bases, there was a span of 23 bases. The CDR3 extends over 17 amino acids. The CDR3 reads CASSPLEGPARWEKLFF. The CDR3 DNA reads as TGTGCCAGCAGCCCGCTTGAGGGTCCGGCTAGGTGGGAAAAACTGTTTTTT.

The J gene is TRBJ1-2, the V gene TRBV3-1, with a tentative D call TRBD1 (6 bases). The CDR3 contains 17 residues. Germline V gene data show CDR1 as LGHDT and CDR2 as YNNKEL (reference sequence). V lost 3 bases to trimming and J lost 3 bases, with 20 bases between them. The CDR3 DNA reads as TGTGCCAGCAGCCACCGGGGGCTGGATTGGAGTCACTATGGCTACACCTTC. Translating it yields CASSHRGLDWSHYGYTF. The entire variable domain, with the rest obtained from reference TRBV3-1 and TRBJ1-2, is as follows: DTAVSQTPKYLVTQMGNDKSIKCEQNLGHDTMYWYKQDSKKFLKIMFSYNNKELIINETVPNRFSPKSPDKAHLNLHINSLELGDSAVYFCASSHRGLDWSHYGYTFGSGTRLTVV.

The chain carries TRBV5-1 and TRBJ2-3; 10 nucleotides match TRBD1. CDR3 length: 17 residues. V lost 4 bases, J lost 4 bases, and 12 bases stayed unmatched. Germline assignment: CDR1 SGHRS and CDR2 YFSETQ. The CDR3 is CASSPGTGEFRSDTQYF. The CDR3 nucleotides read TGCGCCAGCAGCCCTGGGACAGGGGAATTTAGGTCAGATACGCAGTATTTT.

There are many counts of this clonotype. Germline and junction disagree at one end, which may indicate a read error. The V call is TRBV11-2, the J call TRBJ2-3; TRBD2 agrees at 7 bases. In germline, CDR1 is SGHAT, CDR2 FQNNGV. The CDR3 covers 13 residues. The DNA of the CDR3 is TGCGCCAGCAGCTTGGCGGGGGAAGATACGCAGTATTTT. It is translated as CASSLAGEDTQYF.